The T cell receptor (beta chain) described here comes from a study of blood T cells in healthy people across ages. In its sample, this clonotype was seen a few times. Its matching antigen is unknown. Study findings and constraints: Long-lived donors carried more naive CD4+ cells and greater diversity than aged donors.

Germline loops: CDR1 KGHSH, CDR2 LQKENI. This CDR3 contains 17 residues. The trim removed 3 bases at V and 1 base at J, leaving 10 bases unmatched. The study drew donors from healthy Caucasian individuals in Russia aged about 6 to 90. PCR was performed a second time for roughly 7 to 11 cycles using a sample-barcoded 5' primer and a J-beta primer mix. TCRdb processed the 5' RACE reads anew with MiXCR; each CDR3 protein has one entry. Counted here are about 970,000 distinct CDR3 sequences, just over 50% occurring once; the ten biggest clones make up over 20%. The chain has TRBV18 and TRBJ2-5; 8 nucleotides agree with TRBD2. The receptor was derived from a woman aged 55-69 years in good health. The sequenced material came from blood. CDR3 amino acids: CASSPVASGLIQETQYF. The CDR3, as DNA: TGTGCCAGCTCACCCGTTGCTAGCGGGCTGATCCAAGAGACCCAGTACTTC.